A selection of T cell receptor beta chains follows, all from one sample in a study of cytomegalovirus exposure and HLA in healthy donors. Sequencing used immunoSEQ multiplex PCR; TCRdb keeps in-frame clones, though not all of them. The table lists 130,000 to 150,000 clones, over 75% of them singletons. The sample was PBMCs. These receptors were collected from a male donor in good health and CMV-seronegative. Each CDR3 is given with its conserved first and last residue. The D gene is left open where the match is weak. A row's size may be missing; if present it is once, few, many or a size class.

J: TRBJ2-7; D: -; size: -; V: TRBV11-3; DNA: TGTGCCAGCAGCTTAGTATGGCAGGCCCCATACTCCTACGAGCAGTACTTC; CDR3: CASSLVWQAPYSYEQYF
J: TRBJ1-3; D: -; size: -; V: TRBV18; DNA: TGTGCCATACCTGACAGTTCCGGAAACACCATATATTTT; CDR3: CAIPDSSGNTIYF
J: TRBJ2-5; D: -; size: -; V: TRBV7-6; DNA: TGTGCCAGCAGCTCCAGGACTCCGAGGGAGACCCAGTACTTC; CDR3: CASSSRTPRETQYF
J: TRBJ2-3; D: TRBD2; size: -; V: TRBV5-4; DNA: TGTGCCGGCAGCTTGGGGGGACTAGCGGGAGGTACAGATACGCAGTATTTT; CDR3: CAGSLGGLAGGTDTQYF
J: TRBJ2-3; D: -; size: -; V: TRBV18; DNA: TGTGCCAGCTCACCGAGACAGGGAGGAGCAGATACGCAGTATTTT; CDR3: CASSPRQGGADTQYF
J: TRBJ1-1; D: TRBD1; size: once; V: TRBV10-3; DNA: TGTGCCATCAGTGAGGGGACAGGGTCTGAAGCTTTCTTT; CDR3: CAISEGTGSEAFF
J: TRBJ1-1; D: -; size: once; V: TRBV19; DNA: TGTGCCAGTAGTATAGAGGGGCTACCCAACACTGAAGCTTTCTTT; CDR3: CASSIEGLPNTEAFF
J: TRBJ2-7; D: TRBD2; size: -; V: TRBV27; DNA: TGTGCCAGCAGTTTATCGGCGGGAGGGCCTTACGAGCAGTACTTC; CDR3: CASSLSAGGPYEQYF
J: TRBJ1-1; D: TRBD1; size: -; V: TRBV19; DNA: TGTGCCAGTAGTGCTCGGACAGGGTGGAGGGTCATGAACACTGAAGCTTTCTTT; CDR3: CASSARTGWRVMNTEAFF
J: TRBJ2-1; D: -; size: few; V: TRBV11-3; DNA: TGTGCCAGCAGCCCACGAATAGGGACACTTAACAATGAGCAGTTCTTC; CDR3: CASSPRIGTLNNEQFF
J: TRBJ2-1; D: TRBD2; size: -; V: TRBV7-2; DNA: TGTGCCAGCAGCCTAGCGGGGGGGATCTACAATGAGCAGTTCTTC; CDR3: CASSLAGGIYNEQFF
J: TRBJ1-5; D: -; size: -; V: TRBV19; DNA: TGTGCCAGTAGTGACGACAGAGGCTATCAGCCCCAGCATTTT; CDR3: CASSDDRGYQPQHF
J: TRBJ1-2; D: -; size: -; V: TRBV30; DNA: TGTGCCTGGAGTGTAGGGGTTAACTATGGCTACACCTTC; CDR3: CAWSVGVNYGYTF
J: TRBJ2-1; D: TRBD1; size: few; V: TRBV10-3; DNA: TGTGCCATCAGCGGCAGGTCAGGGGGCAACCACCGATCCTACAATGAGCAGTTCTTC; CDR3: CAISGRSGGNHRSYNEQFF
J: TRBJ1-2; D: TRBD1; size: -; V: TRBV6-4; DNA: TGTGCCAGCAGTGACTCTAGGACAGGCAACTATGGCTACACCTTC; CDR3: CASSDSRTGNYGYTF
J: TRBJ1-1; D: -; size: -; V: TRBV6-5; DNA: TGTGCCAGCAGTTACTCGTTCTCATGGAGGGACACTGAAGCTTTCTTT; CDR3: CASSYSFSWRDTEAFF
J: TRBJ2-5; D: -; size: -; V: TRBV30; DNA: TGTGCCTGCACTGGACAGCTCCAAGAGACCCAGTACTTC; CDR3: CACTGQLQETQYF
J: TRBJ2-3; D: TRBD1; size: -; V: TRBV6-1; DNA: TGTGCCAGCATACCCCAATCAGGGGGCGCTGATACGCAGTATTTT; CDR3: CASIPQSGGADTQYF
J: TRBJ2-1; D: -; size: -; V: TRBV19; DNA: TGTGCCAGTAGTATTGACGGGAACTACAATGAGCAGTTCTTC; CDR3: CASSIDGNYNEQFF
J: TRBJ2-5; D: -; size: -; V: TRBV9; DNA: TGTGCCAGCAGCGTAGGACTGTCCCGGGAGACCCAGTACTTC; CDR3: CASSVGLSRETQYF
J: TRBJ1-1; D: -; size: -; V: TRBV9; DNA: TGTGCCAGCAGCCGGGGGGGAAACACTGAAGCTTTCTTT; CDR3: CASSRGGNTEAFF
J: TRBJ2-7; D: -; size: once; V: TRBV5-6; DNA: TGTGCCAGCAGCTTGGGGGCAGGGGTTCCGTACTTC; CDR3: CASSLGAGVPYF
J: TRBJ2-7; D: -; size: -; V: TRBV29-1; DNA: TGCAGCACCCGAGGGCCCACCTACGAGCAGTACTTC; CDR3: CSTRGPTYEQYF
J: TRBJ1-1; D: -; size: -; V: TRBV7-2; DNA: TGTGCCAGCAGCTTACAGCCGGGGGGAACAGGGATGAACACTGAAGCTTTCTTT; CDR3: CASSLQPGGTGMNTEAFF
J: TRBJ1-2; D: -; size: -; V: TRBV5-4; DNA: TGTGCCAGCAGCTTGACAGAGACCTATGGCTACACCTTC; CDR3: CASSLTETYGYTF
J: TRBJ2-5; D: TRBD2; size: -; V: TRBV25-1; DNA: TGTGCCAGCAGTTATGGGAGGGGCCTGTACCAAGAGACCCAGTACTTC; CDR3: CASSYGRGLYQETQYF
J: TRBJ2-1; D: -; size: -; V: TRBV11-3; DNA: TGTGCCAGCAGCTTAGGGGGGGGCGAATACAATGAGCAGTTCTTC; CDR3: CASSLGGGEYNEQFF